The sequence of this T cell receptor (beta chain) was determined in a study of T cell repertoires in cytomegalovirus infection. Overall study context: A matching HLA type, together with CMV infection, was signaled by public TCR beta signatures. Points from the study as a whole: CMV carriers with the relevant HLA were identified by cumulative public TCR beta family frequency.

As regards this clonotype: Its specificity is unknown.

TCRdb reprocessed the reads with MiXCR, giving one entry per CDR3 protein. Among some 130,000 distinct CDR3 sequences, roughly a quarter were seen once, and the ten largest hold 34%. The germline V gene has CDR1 GTSNPN and CDR2 SVGIG (reference sequence). V gave up 4 bases and J gave up 2 bases; unmatched junction bases: 0. The CDR3 contains 12 residues. The receptor comes from a human donor in good health (CMV status not recorded). Some clones in this sample may be carry-over from other donors' samples. Specimen: PBMCs, sequenced either directly or after in vitro stimulation (not recorded which). This chain links TRBV30 with TRBJ1-2; 8 nucleotides match TRBD1. CDR3 bases: TGTGCCTGGACAGGGGGCAACTATGGCTACACCTTC. Its translation is CAWTGGNYGYTF.